This T cell receptor beta chain comes out of a study of cytomegalovirus exposure and HLA in healthy donors. Points on this clone: No antigen is known for it.

The PCR employed 60 Vbeta primers together with 13 Jbeta primers. Produced via immunoSEQ multiplex PCR; TCRdb's table is partial and in-frame only. The table records around 140,000 clones, about 70% of them present only once. Study-wide findings and caveats: The majority of TCR sequences were rare, yet some public TCRs appeared in many donors. As a later analysis showed, several of the most significant clusters appeared to be linked to common viral pathogens. Information on immune exposure was restricted to one variable (CMV serostatus).

The trim removed 5 bases at V and 5 bases at J, leaving 8 bases unmatched. Germline values: CDR1 SEHNR, CDR2 FQNEAQ (reference sequence). This CDR3 comprises 15 residues. The sequence came from a woman in her thirties or forties in good health and CMV-seronegative. The sample was PBMCs. The gene calls are TRBV7-9 and TRBJ2-3, with TRBD1 matching 9 bases. The CDR3 loop is CASSQFTGGLDTQYF. The CDR3 DNA is TGTGCCAGCAGCCAATTTACAGGGGGCTTAGATACGCAGTATTTT.